Below, one TCR beta chain is given with its context. Its antigen is not known. The source of the sample is a study of a mutant IDH1 vaccine in newly diagnosed glioma. This CDR3 comprises 15 residues. Trimming left V 6 bases short and J 4 bases short, with 18 bases between. Per the germline V gene, CDR1 is MNHEY and CDR2 is SVGAGI. Measured with immunoSEQ multiplex PCR; TCRdb has only the in-frame clones, and not every one. The sample lists over 30,000 clones; 87% were seen once. Time point described: week 47, end of study. Doses consisted of 300 ug of mutant IDH1 20-mer peptide each, paired with topical imiquimod.

The receptor was derived from a woman aged 25 to 45 with glioma. Sequencing used PBMCs, obtained from a glioma patient whose treatment included an IDH1 peptide vaccine. This rearrangement joins TRBV6-5 to TRBJ1-1; D is uncertain. CDR3 sequence (DNA): TGTGCCAGCAGATACATATTAGGAAGCGCCACTGAAGCTTTCTTT. Translating gives CASRYILGSATEAFF.